Here is one T cell receptor beta chain with its context. The antigen is not known. Every TCR beta cDNA library bore unique molecular identifiers. T cells numbering about 0.9 to 10 million yielded cDNA molecules that totaled about 500,000. TCRdb analysed the PCR reads with MiXCR anew, one entry per CDR3 protein. The repertoire holds 600,000 to 750,000 distinct CDR3 sequences, approximately 59% seen once, with 10% to 12% in the top ten. The source of the sample is a study of post-analysis software for immune sequencing data. Findings and limits, study-wide: In patients, TRBV5-6, TRBV5-1 and TRBV20-1 belonged to roughly five TRBV segments found more frequently than in controls.

CDR1 and CDR2 from the germline V gene are MNHNS and SASEGT. Between the trimmed V and J ends, which lost 8 bases and 9 bases, there was a span of 16 bases. The CDR3 length is 12 residues. Material for sequencing was blood. The V call is TRBV6-1, the J call TRBJ1-2; possible D gene TRBD1, 6 bases. The source is a girl aged 2-9 years with multiple sclerosis. This CDR3 is CASQPGTGSYTF. DNA of the CDR3: TGTGCCAGCCAGCCGGGAACAGGGAGCTACACCTTC.